This T cell receptor beta chain was captured in a study of shared clonotypes between healthy human individuals. The study, taken as a whole, reports: Sorted-subset sequencing was shown by rarefaction to be incomplete despite large depth.

Sequencing was performed with immunoSEQ multiplex PCR; in TCRdb, only in-frame clones are kept and a portion is missing. Of approximately 1.5 million clones detected, just under 99% appear once; the ten largest clones hold about 0.35%. As concerns this clone: The antigen is unknown.

CD45RA-negative memory and CD45RA+ naive subsets were split from the CD4+ cells. Trimming took 6 bases from V and 10 from J; bases not matched to a gene: 13. This CDR3 has 15 residues. Germline V lookup: CDR1 LNHDA, CDR2 SQIVND (reference sequence). This chain connects TRBV19 to TRBJ2-1, with 9 bases aligning to TRBD2. The receptor comes from a man under 40 in good health. The sequencing sample was made of naive CD4+ T cells sorted from blood. Subset denoted: CD45RA+ positively selected. CDR3 protein: CASSWRRGRAKEQFF. The DNA for the CDR3 is TGTGCCAGTAGCTGGCGGCGCGGGAGGGCCAAAGAGCAGTTCTTC.